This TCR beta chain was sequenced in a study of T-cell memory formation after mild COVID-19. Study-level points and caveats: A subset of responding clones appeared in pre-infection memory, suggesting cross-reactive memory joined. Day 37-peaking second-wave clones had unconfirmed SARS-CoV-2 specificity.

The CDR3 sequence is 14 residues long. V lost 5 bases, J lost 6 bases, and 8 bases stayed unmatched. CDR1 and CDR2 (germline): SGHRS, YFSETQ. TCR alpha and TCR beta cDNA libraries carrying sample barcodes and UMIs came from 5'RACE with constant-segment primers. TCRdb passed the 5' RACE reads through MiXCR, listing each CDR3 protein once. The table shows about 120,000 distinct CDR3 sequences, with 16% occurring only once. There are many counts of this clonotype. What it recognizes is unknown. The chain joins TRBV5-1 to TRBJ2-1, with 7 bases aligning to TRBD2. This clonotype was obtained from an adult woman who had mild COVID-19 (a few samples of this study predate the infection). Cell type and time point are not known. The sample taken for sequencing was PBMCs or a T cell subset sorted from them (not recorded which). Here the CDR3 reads CASSPGTKGNEQFF. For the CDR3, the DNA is TGCGCCAGCAGTCCCGGGACTAAAGGCAATGAGCAGTTCTTC.